This note documents a single T cell receptor beta chain sequence. The record originates from a study of CD8 T cells in Susac syndrome. CD8+ and CD4+ T cells from blood underwent TCR beta sequencing. Germline V gene lookup returns CDR1 SGHDN and CDR2 FVKESK. This CDR3 has 15 residues. The V end lost 5 bases, the J end lost 7 bases, and 18 bases lay between the germline ends. A quantity of about 0.5 to 1 ug RNA underwent reverse transcription using random hexamers. A multiplex approach, immunoSEQ multiplex PCR, amplified TCR beta CDR3 across 54 Vbeta and 13 Jbeta. Via MiXCR, TCRdb re-called the immunoSEQ multiplex PCR reads, giving one row per CDR3 protein. Here the sample spans approximately 120,000 distinct CDR3 sequences, 80% to 95% being singletons.

The receptor comes from a human donor in good health. Sequencing was carried out using CD8+ T cells from PBMCs. This sequence joins TRBV14 and TRBJ2-1, with D tentatively TRBD2 (5 bases). CDR3 protein: CASSARLTEANEQFF. For the CDR3, the DNA is TGTGCCAGCAGCGCCCGTCTAACGGAGGCGAATGAGCAGTTCTTC.